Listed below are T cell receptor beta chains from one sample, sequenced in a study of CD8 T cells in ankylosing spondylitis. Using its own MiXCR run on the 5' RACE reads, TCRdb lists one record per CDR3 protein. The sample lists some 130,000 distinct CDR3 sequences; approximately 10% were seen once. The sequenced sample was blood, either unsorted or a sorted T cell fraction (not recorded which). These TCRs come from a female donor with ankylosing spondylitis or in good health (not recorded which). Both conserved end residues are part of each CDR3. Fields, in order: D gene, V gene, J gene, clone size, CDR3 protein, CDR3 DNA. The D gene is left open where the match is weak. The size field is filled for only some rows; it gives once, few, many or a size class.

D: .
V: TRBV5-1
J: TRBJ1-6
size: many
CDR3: CASSLLPNNSPLHF
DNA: TGCGCCAGCAGCCTCCTCCCGAATAATTCACCCCTCCACTTT

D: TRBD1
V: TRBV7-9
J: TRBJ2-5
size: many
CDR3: CASSTYRGEETQYF
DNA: TGTGCCAGCAGTACATACAGGGGGGAAGAGACCCAGTACTTC

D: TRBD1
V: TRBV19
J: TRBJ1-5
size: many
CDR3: CASSPGQGPQPQHF
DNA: TGTGCCAGTAGTCCAGGACAGGGGCCTCAGCCCCAGCATTTT

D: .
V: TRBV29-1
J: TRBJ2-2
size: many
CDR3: CSVLNGPQLGTGELFF
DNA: TGCAGCGTCCTAAACGGACCGCAGCTGGGCACCGGGGAGCTGTTTTTT

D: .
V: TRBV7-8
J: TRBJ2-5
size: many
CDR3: CASSLVPLQETQYF
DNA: TGTGCCAGCAGCTTAGTTCCCCTCCAAGAGACCCAGTACTTC

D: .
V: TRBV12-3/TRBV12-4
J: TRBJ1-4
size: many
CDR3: CASSRDFQGEKLFF
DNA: TGTGCCAGCAGTCGGGACTTTCAGGGGGAAAAACTGTTTTTT

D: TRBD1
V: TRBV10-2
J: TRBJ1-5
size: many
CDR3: CASSDPPGQAKSNQPQHF
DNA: TGCGCCAGCAGTGACCCTCCCGGACAGGCAAAGAGCAATCAGCCCCAGCATTTT

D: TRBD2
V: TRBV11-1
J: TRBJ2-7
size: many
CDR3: CASSLDAGGPFSLPFEQYF
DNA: TGTGCCAGCAGCTTAGATGCGGGAGGGCCTTTTAGTTTGCCCTTCGAGCAGTACTTC

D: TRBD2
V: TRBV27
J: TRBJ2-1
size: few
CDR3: CASSNLAGDNEQFF
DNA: TGTGCCAGCAGTAATCTAGCGGGAGACAATGAGCAGTTCTTC

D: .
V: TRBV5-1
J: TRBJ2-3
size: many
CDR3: CASSLGRPVDTQYF
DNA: TGCGCCAGCAGCTTGGGCAGGCCAGTAGATACGCAGTATTTT

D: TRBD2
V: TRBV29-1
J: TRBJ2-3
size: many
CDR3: CSAQREVSQNTQYF
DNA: TGCAGCGCCCAGCGGGAGGTATCACAAAATACGCAGTATTTT

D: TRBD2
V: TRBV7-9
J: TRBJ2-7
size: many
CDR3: CASSWGLAYEQYF
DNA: TGTGCCAGCAGCTGGGGACTAGCTTACGAGCAGTACTTC

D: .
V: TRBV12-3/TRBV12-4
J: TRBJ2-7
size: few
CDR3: CASSGEGEQYF
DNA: TGTGCCAGCTCCGGAGAGGGCGAGCAGTACTTC

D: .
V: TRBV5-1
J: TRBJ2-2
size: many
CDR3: CASSPEGIETGELFF
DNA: TGCGCCAGCAGCCCGGAGGGGATTGAGACCGGGGAGCTGTTTTTT

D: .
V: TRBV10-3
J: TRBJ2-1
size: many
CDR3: CAISESRTEQFF
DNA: TGTGCCATCAGTGAGTCGAGGACAGAGCAGTTCTTC

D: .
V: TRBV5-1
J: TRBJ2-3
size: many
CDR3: CASSPRGQGFADTQYF
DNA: TGCGCCAGCAGCCCCAGAGGGCAGGGGTTTGCAGATACGCAGTATTTT

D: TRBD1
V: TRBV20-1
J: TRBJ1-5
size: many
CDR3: CSVPQTGKNQPQHF
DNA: TGCAGTGTCCCCCAGACAGGGAAGAATCAGCCCCAGCATTTT

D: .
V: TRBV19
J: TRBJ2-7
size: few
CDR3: CASSIDHGNEQYF
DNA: TGTGCCAGTAGTATAGATCACGGGAACGAGCAGTACTTC

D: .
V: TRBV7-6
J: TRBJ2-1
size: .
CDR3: CASSPGDIQFF
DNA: TGTGCCAGCAGCCCCGGGGATATCCAGTTCTTC

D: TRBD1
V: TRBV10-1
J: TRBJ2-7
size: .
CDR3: CASSSHSGTGESEQYF
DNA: TGCGCCAGCAGTTCCCACTCCGGGACAGGGGAATCAGAGCAGTACTTC

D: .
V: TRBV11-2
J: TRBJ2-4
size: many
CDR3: CASSLEGVAKNIQYF
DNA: TGTGCCAGCAGCTTAGAAGGGGTAGCCAAAAACATTCAGTACTTC

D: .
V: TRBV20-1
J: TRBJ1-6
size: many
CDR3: CSARRADYNSPLHF
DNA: TGCAGTGCTAGAAGGGCCGATTATAATTCACCCCTCCACTTT

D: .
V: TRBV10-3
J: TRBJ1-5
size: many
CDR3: CAISQHGGNQPQHF
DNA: TGTGCCATCAGTCAGCACGGAGGGAATCAGCCCCAGCATTTT

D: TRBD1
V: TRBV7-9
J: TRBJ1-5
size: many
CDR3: CASSPGGIEQPQHF
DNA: TGTGCCAGCAGCCCAGGGGGCATCGAACAGCCCCAGCATTTT

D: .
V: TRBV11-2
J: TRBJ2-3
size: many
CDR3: CASSRPRGAPKSTDTQYF
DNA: TGTGCCAGCAGCCGCCCACGAGGAGCACCCAAAAGCACAGATACGCAGTATTTT

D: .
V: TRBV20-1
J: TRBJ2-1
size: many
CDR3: CSARVKSGTIYNEQFF
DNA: TGCAGTGCTAGAGTGAAAAGCGGAACCATTTACAATGAGCAGTTCTTC

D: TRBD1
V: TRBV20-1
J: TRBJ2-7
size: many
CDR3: CSAPTGDPYEQYF
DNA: TGCAGTGCTCCTACAGGGGACCCCTACGAGCAGTACTTC

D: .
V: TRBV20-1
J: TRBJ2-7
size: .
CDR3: CSARGLGGGISYEQYF
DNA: TGCAGTGCTAGAGGCCTCGGAGGGGGGATCTCCTACGAGCAGTACTTC

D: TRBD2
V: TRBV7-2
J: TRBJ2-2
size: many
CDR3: CASSLGGLVNTGELFF
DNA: TGTGCCAGCAGCTTAGGCGGACTAGTCAACACCGGGGAGCTGTTTTTT

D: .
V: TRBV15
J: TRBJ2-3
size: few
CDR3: CATSREQGLTDTQYF
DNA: TGTGCCACCAGCAGAGAGCAGGGGCTAACAGATACGCAGTATTTT

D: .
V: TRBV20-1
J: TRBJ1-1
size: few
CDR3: CSGSQGTPEAFF
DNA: TGCAGTGGGTCGCAGGGGACCCCTGAAGCTTTCTTT

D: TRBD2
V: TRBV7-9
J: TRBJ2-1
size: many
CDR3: CASSLLAGLSSYNEQFF
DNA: TGTGCCAGCAGCTTGCTAGCGGGTCTTAGCTCCTACAATGAGCAGTTCTTC

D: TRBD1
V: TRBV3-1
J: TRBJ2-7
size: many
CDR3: CASSQAGQGVREQYF
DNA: TGTGCCAGCAGCCAAGCGGGACAGGGGGTAAGAGAGCAGTACTTC

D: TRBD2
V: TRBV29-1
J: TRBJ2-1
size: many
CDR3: CSVDLAGGPQEQFF
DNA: TGCAGCGTTGACTTGGCGGGGGGGCCACAAGAGCAGTTCTTC

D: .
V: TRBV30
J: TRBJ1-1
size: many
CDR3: CAGAQGTEAFF
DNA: TGTGCCGGCGCTCAGGGTACTGAAGCTTTCTTT

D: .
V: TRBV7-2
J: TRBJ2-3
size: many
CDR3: CASSLGGIRSDTQYF
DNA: TGTGCCAGCAGCTTAGGAGGGATTAGGTCAGATACGCAGTATTTT

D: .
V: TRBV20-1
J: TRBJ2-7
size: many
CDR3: CSALSMGGLYEQYF
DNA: TGCAGTGCTCTTTCTATGGGGGGGCTCTACGAGCAGTACTTC

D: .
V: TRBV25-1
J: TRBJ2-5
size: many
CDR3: CASSGMQGIQETQYF
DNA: TGTGCCAGCAGTGGGATGCAGGGGATACAAGAGACCCAGTACTTC

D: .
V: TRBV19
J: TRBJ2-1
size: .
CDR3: CASSRYYNEQFF
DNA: TGTGCCAGTAGCAGGTACTACAATGAGCAGTTCTTC

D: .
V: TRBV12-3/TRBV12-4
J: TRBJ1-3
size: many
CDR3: CASRPSFSGNTIYF
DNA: TGTGCCAGCAGGCCCAGCTTCTCTGGAAACACCATATATTTT

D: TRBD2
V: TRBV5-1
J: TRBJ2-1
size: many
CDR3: CASSRTSGRPFIYNEQFF
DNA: TGCGCCAGCAGCAGGACTAGCGGGAGGCCGTTTATCTACAATGAGCAGTTCTTC

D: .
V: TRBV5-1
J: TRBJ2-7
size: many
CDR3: CASSRSVSYEQYF
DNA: TGCGCCAGCAGCCGGTCCGTCTCTTACGAGCAGTACTTC

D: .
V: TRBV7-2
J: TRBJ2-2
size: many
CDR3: CASSFFGIASTGELFF
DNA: TGTGCCAGCAGCTTCTTCGGTATAGCATCCACCGGGGAGCTGTTTTTT

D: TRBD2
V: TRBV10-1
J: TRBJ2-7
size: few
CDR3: CASSVMSSGNYEQYF
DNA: TGCGCCAGCAGTGTCATGTCTAGCGGTAACTACGAGCAGTACTTC

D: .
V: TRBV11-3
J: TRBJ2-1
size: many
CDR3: CASSLAGGNEQFF
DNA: TGTGCCAGCAGCTTAGCAGGAGGTAATGAGCAGTTCTTC

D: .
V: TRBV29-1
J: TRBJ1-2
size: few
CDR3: CSVGQEGYGYTF
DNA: TGCAGCGTTGGACAGGAGGGCTATGGCTACACCTTC

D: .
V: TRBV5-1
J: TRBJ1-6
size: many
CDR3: CASSPESGVYNSPLHF
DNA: TGCGCCAGCAGCCCGGAATCCGGGGTCTATAATTCACCCCTCCACTTT

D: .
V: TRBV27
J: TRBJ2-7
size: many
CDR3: CASSLIYSYEQYF
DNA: TGTGCCAGCAGTTTGATCTACTCCTACGAGCAGTACTTC

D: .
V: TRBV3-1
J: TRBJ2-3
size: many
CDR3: CASGTDTQYF
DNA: TGTGCCAGCGGCACAGATACGCAGTATTTT

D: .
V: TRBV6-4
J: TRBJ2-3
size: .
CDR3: CASSEGDGTDTQYF
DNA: TGTGCCAGCAGTGAGGGAGACGGCACAGATACGCAGTATTTT

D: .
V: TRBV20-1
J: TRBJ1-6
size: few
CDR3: CSASVPNSPLHF
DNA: TGCAGTGCTAGCGTACCTAATTCACCCCTCCACTTT

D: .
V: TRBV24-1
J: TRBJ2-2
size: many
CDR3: CATSDLQYAGNTGELFF
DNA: TGTGCCACCAGTGATTTGCAGTATGCAGGGAACACCGGGGAGCTGTTTTTT